The 31 T cell receptor beta chains given below trace back to one sample, sequenced in a study of T cell clones after liver transplantation. The assay was immunoSEQ multiplex PCR, and TCRdb's table has in-frame clones only and misses some. The profile shows roughly 100,000 clones, approximately 79% of them singletons. Here the sequenced sample was CD4+ T cells from blood, taken approximately 50 months after liver transplant. The receptors originated from a human patient who received a liver transplant. The graft donor may account for some of the T cells.

The V and J genes are TRBV5-5 and TRBJ1-5, with D perhaps TRBD1 (5 bases). The CDR3 has 15 residues. V lost 1 base and J 7 bases, leaving 15 bases between the germline ends. Germline CDR1 SGHKS, CDR2 YYEKEE (reference sequence). CDR3 region: CASSLHGGTGQPQHF. The DNA of the CDR3 is TGTGCCAGCAGCTTGCATGGGGGTACGGGGCAGCCCCAGCATTTT.

In this sample, this clone turned up a few times. The rearrangement links TRBV5-5 to TRBJ2-7; D possibly corresponds to TRBD1 (5 bases). This CDR3 is 14 amino acids long. V was shortened by 0 bases and J by 3 bases, with 10 bases between the two germline ends. Germline assignment: CDR1 SGHKS and CDR2 YYEKEE (reference sequence). The CDR3 coding sequence is TGTGCCAGCAGCTTGGGGACACGGATCTACGAGCAGTACTTC. Its protein product is CASSLGTRIYEQYF.

This rearrangement joins TRBV6-1 to TRBJ2-3; 11 positions match TRBD2. Germline V gene data show CDR1 as MNHNS and CDR2 as SASEGT. CDR3 length: 15 residues. Trimming removed 6 bases from V and 4 bases from J; junction bases left unmatched: 6. CDR3 sequence (DNA): TGTGCCAGCAGGACTAGCGGGATAGGGTCAGATACGCAGTATTTT. Translated, it gives CASRTSGIGSDTQYF.

V gene TRBV7-8 combines with J gene TRBJ1-5; 8 bases line up with TRBD1. V shed 5 bases, J shed 6 bases, and the junction held 12 bases outside the gene matches. CDR3 length: 16 residues. Germline loops: CDR1 SGHVS, CDR2 FQNEAQ. The chain's CDR3 is CASSTLGRGQIQPQHF. The CDR3 bases are TGTGCCAGCAGCACCCTCGGCAGGGGGCAGATTCAGCCCCAGCATTTT.

The rearrangement links TRBV18 to TRBJ2-7; TRBD2 might be the D (6 bases). V dropped 0 bases and J dropped 5 bases, with 17 bases sitting between them. Germline V CDR1 and CDR2: KGHSH, LQKENI. There are 16 residues in the CDR3. This CDR3 reads CASSPPDGIRRDEQYF. CDR3 coding DNA: TGTGCCAGCTCACCACCGGACGGGATAAGGAGGGACGAGCAGTACTTC. Drawing the rest from reference TRBV18 and TRBJ2-7, the complete variable domain is NAGVMQNPRHLVRRRGQEARLRCSPMKGHSHVYWYRQLPEEGLKFMVYLQKENIIDESGMPKERFSAEFPKEGPSILRIQQVVRGDSAAYFCASSPPDGIRRDEQYFGPGTRLTVT.

The gene calls are TRBV6-1 and TRBJ1-1; D might be TRBD1 (5 bases). The V gene lost 7 bases and the J gene lost 1 base, with 16 bases spanning the gap. The CDR3 has 15 amino acids. The germline V gene encodes CDR1 MNHNS and CDR2 SASEGT. The DNA of the CDR3 is TGTGCCAGCATTATGGGCATAGGGGCGAACACTGAAGCTTTCTTT. Translation gives CASIMGIGANTEAFF.

This clone was found once. The chain carries TRBV7-3 and TRBJ1-2; no clear D gene. The CDR3 consists of 11 residues. V was cut by 8 bases and J by 5 bases, with 9 bases left in between. Germline V gene data show CDR1 as SGHTA and CDR2 as FQGTGA. The CDR3 DNA is TGTGCCAGCTCAAACGGATATGGCTACACCTTC. Protein: CASSNGYGYTF.

The chain links TRBV2 to TRBJ1-6; 11 bases fit TRBD1. This CDR3 region has 14 residues. Germline values: CDR1 SNHLY, CDR2 FYNNEI. Unmatched junction bases numbered 5, after V lost 8 bases and J lost 8 bases. The CDR3 sequence: CASGGTGGDSPLHF. In nucleotides, the CDR3 is TGTGCCAGCGGGGGGACAGGGGGAGATTCACCCCTCCACTTT. Full variable domain (rest looked up from reference TRBV2 and TRBJ1-6): EPEVTQTPSHQVTQMGQEVILRCVPISNHLYFYWYRQILGQKVEFLVSFYNNEISEKSEIFDDQFSVERPDGSNFTLKIRSTKLEDSAMYFCASGGTGGDSPLHFGNGTRLTVT.

The chain has TRBV6-5 and TRBJ2-7; TRBD2 matches at 7 bases. CDR1 MNHEY and CDR2 SVGAGI come from the germline V gene. CDR3 size: 16 residues. V shed 0 bases and J 5 bases; nucleotides not matched to a gene: 10. CDR3 protein: CASSYSRFGGGDEQYF. The CDR3 bases are TGTGCCAGCAGTTACTCAAGGTTTGGGGGAGGGGACGAGCAGTACTTC.

The J gene is TRBJ2-2, the V gene TRBV29-1, with D unresolved. V was pared by 3 bases and J by 3 bases, with 8 bases between. Germline values: CDR1 SQVTM, CDR2 ANQGSEA. The CDR3 extends over 13 amino acids. CDR3 amino acids: CSVDRTDTGELFF. DNA for the CDR3: TGCAGCGTTGATAGGACGGACACCGGGGAGCTGTTTTTT.

This chain connects TRBV28 to TRBJ1-4; no firm D call. The CDR3 covers 14 residues. V shed 5 bases and J shed 5 bases, with 12 bases lying between them. CDR1 is MDHEN and CDR2 is SYDVKM in the germline V gene. CDR3: CASSAPGVNEKLFF. The CDR3 DNA is TGTGCCAGCAGTGCGCCCGGGGTAAATGAAAAACTGTTTTTT.

CDR3 amino acids: CASTRTGGEGYTF. The CDR3 DNA sequence: TGTGCCAGCACCCGGACAGGGGGAGAGGGCTACACCTTC. This sequence joins TRBV13 and TRBJ1-2; 10 nucleotides line up with TRBD1. J lost 8 bases, V lost 7 bases, and 7 bases had no gene match. The CDR3 runs to 13 residues. Germline V lookup: CDR1 PRHDT, CDR2 FYEKMQ (reference sequence). Drawing the rest from reference TRBV13 and TRBJ1-2, the complete variable domain is AAGVIQSPRHLIKEKRETATLKCYPIPRHDTVYWYQQGPGQDPQFLISFYEKMQSDKGSIPDRFSAQQFSDYHSELNMSSLELGDSALYFCASTRTGGEGYTFGSGTRLTVV.

The J gene is TRBJ1-4, the V gene TRBV10-3, with D hard to call. V lost 4 bases, J lost 8 bases, and 11 bases lay in between. Germline loops: CDR1 ENHRY, CDR2 SYGVKD. The CDR3 has 13 amino acids. CDR3 sequence: CAISGTVGEKLFF. In DNA, the CDR3 is TGTGCCATCAGTGGAACGGTTGGAGAAAAACTGTTTTTT.

The V and J genes are TRBV11-2 and TRBJ1-1, with unresolved D. Trimming shortened V by 0 bases and J by 0 bases, and 8 bases separated the two germline ends. In germline, CDR1 is SGHAT, CDR2 FQNNGV. The CDR3 runs 15 residues. Written as DNA, the CDR3 is TGTGCCAGCAGCTTAGAAGGTGCAGTGAACACTGAAGCTTTCTTT. Its translation is CASSLEGAVNTEAFF.

On this clone itself: Within the sample, other DNA sequences also encode this same CDR3. This sequence joins TRBV18 and TRBJ2-7; 10 bases agree with TRBD1. CDR1 is KGHSH and CDR2 is LQKENI in the germline V gene. Trimming took 3 bases from V and 0 from J; bases not matched to a gene: 2. This CDR3 region has 15 residues. The chain's CDR3 is CASSPGQGSSYEQYF. CDR3 in DNA: TGTGCCAGCTCACCGGGACAGGGGAGCTCCTACGAGCAGTACTTC.

The chain uses TRBV18 and TRBJ2-7; 9 bases are a match to TRBD1. V shed 3 bases and J 6 bases; nucleotides not matched to a gene: 6. This CDR3 has 14 residues. Germline-derived CDR1 and CDR2 are KGHSH and LQKENI. This CDR3 reads CASSPGTGSGEQYF. CDR3 coding DNA: TGTGCCAGCTCACCCGGGACAGGGTCGGGCGAGCAGTACTTC.

The V gene is TRBV18, the J gene TRBJ1-1; the D gene is possibly TRBD1 (5 bases). V lost 4 bases and J 8 bases, leaving 20 bases between the germline ends. Germline V gives CDR1 KGHSH, CDR2 LQKENI. The length of the CDR3 is 15 residues. CDR3 in DNA: TGTGCCAGCTCACAGGGGACGGACACTACGACCGAAGCTTTCTTT. Encoded protein: CASSQGTDTTTEAFF.

The J gene is TRBJ1-4, the V gene TRBV28; D is possibly TRBD1 (5 bases). The V and J ends lost 4 bases and 9 bases respectively, with 18 bases between them. The CDR3 is 15 residues long. Germline CDR1 MDHEN, CDR2 SYDVKM. The CDR3 sequence: CASSSPGGVEKKLFF. In nucleotides, the CDR3 is TGTGCCAGCAGTTCCCCGGGAGGGGTAGAGAAAAAACTGTTTTTT.

V is TRBV19 and J is TRBJ2-3; 8 bases fit TRBD2. The CDR3 is made up of 18 amino acids. Germline V gene data show CDR1 as LNHDA and CDR2 as SQIVND (reference sequence). After removal of 5 bases from V and 3 bases from J, the junction contained 16 bases not matched to a gene. The CDR3 is CASSGGTSPEGLTDTQYF. In DNA form, the CDR3 reads TGTGCCAGTAGTGGGGGGACTAGTCCGGAGGGCTTGACAGATACGCAGTATTTT.

V usage is TRBV10-2 and J usage is TRBJ2-1; 11 nucleotides agree with TRBD2. Looked up from germline, CDR1 is WSHSY and CDR2 is SAAADI. J lost 8 bases, V lost 7 bases, and 4 bases had no gene match. The CDR3 covers 13 residues. The DNA of the CDR3 is TGCGCCAGCACACTAGCGGGAGTCTATGAGCAGTTCTTC. Translating gives CASTLAGVYEQFF.

The V gene is TRBV20-1, the J gene TRBJ2-2; D is unresolved. Germline V gene data show CDR1 as DFQATT and CDR2 as SNEGSKA (reference sequence). V was clipped by 3 bases and J by 6 bases, with 5 bases between them. This CDR3 is 11 amino acids long. CDR3 nucleotide sequence: TGCAGTGCTAGTAGTCCCGGGGAGCTGTTTTTT. Amino acids: CSASSPGELFF.

The chain has TRBV2 and TRBJ2-7, with no clear D. This CDR3 region has 16 residues. V lost 7 bases and J 4 bases, leaving 23 bases between the germline ends. Germline values: CDR1 SNHLY, CDR2 FYNNEI. The CDR3 here is CASKGFQSSSRYEQYF. The CDR3 bases are TGTGCCAGCAAGGGCTTTCAGAGCTCTAGTAGGTACGAGCAGTACTTC.

The V and J genes are TRBV11-1 and TRBJ2-7; D uncertain. The CDR3 has 14 residues. Looked up from germline, CDR1 is SGHAT and CDR2 is FQDESV (reference sequence). V was cut by 5 bases and J by 5 bases, with 16 bases left in between. The CDR3 loop is CASSRTEKTHEQYF. Here the CDR3 DNA reads TGTGCCAGCAGCCGCACAGAGAAGACCCACGAGCAGTACTTC.

The chain uses TRBV19 and TRBJ1-1, with 11 positions matching TRBD1. V was pared by 6 bases and J by 7 bases, with 7 bases of the junction left unmatched. This CDR3 region has 14 residues. Germline V gene sequence: CDR1 LNHDA, CDR2 SQIVND (reference sequence). The CDR3 nucleotides are TGTGCCAGTAGCCGGACAGGGGGCGCGGGTGAAGCTTTCTTT. The encoded protein is CASSRTGGAGEAFF.

A single count supports this clone. The CDR3 region is CASRLTGGQHGYTF. The CDR3 coding sequence is TGTGCCAGCAGACTCACGGGGGGACAGCATGGCTACACCTTC. The V call is TRBV27, the J call TRBJ1-2; 7 bases are a match to TRBD1. Germline CDR1 MNHEY, CDR2 SMNVEV (reference sequence). V gave up 6 bases and J gave up 6 bases; unmatched junction bases: 10. The length of the CDR3 is 14 residues.

The chain is built from TRBV5-1 and TRBJ2-5, with D possibly TRBD1 on 5 matching bases. Germline V gene sequence: CDR1 SGHRS, CDR2 YFSETQ. Trimming took off 4 bases at V and 7 bases at J, with 14 bases between the two ends. The CDR3 runs to 13 residues. The CDR3 region has the DNA TGCGCCAGCAGCCCCATGGACACGGGGACCCAGTACTTC. The encoded protein is CASSPMDTGTQYF. Combining the CDR3 with reference TRBV5-1 and TRBJ2-5 gives the whole variable domain KAGVTQTPRYLIKTRGQQVTLSCSPISGHRSVSWYQQTPGQGLQFLFEYFSETQRNKGNFPGRFSGRQFSNSRSEMNVSTLELGDSALYLCASSPMDTGTQYFGPGTRLLVL.

The chain couples TRBV4-1 to TRBJ2-7, with 9 bases identical to TRBD2. From germline, CDR1 is MGHRA and CDR2 YSYEKL. The ends lost 5 bases at V and 0 bases at J; junction bases unmatched: 5. This CDR3 has 15 amino acids. The CDR3, as DNA: TGCGCCAGCAGCGTGGCTAGCGGGACCTCCTACGAGCAGTACTTC. Its protein product is CASSVASGTSYEQYF.

The genes are TRBV14 and TRBJ2-5; D call uncertain. Germline-derived CDR1 and CDR2 are SGHDN and FVKESK. CDR3 length: 17 residues. V dropped 0 bases and J dropped 7 bases, with 21 bases sitting between them. In DNA form, the CDR3 reads TGTGCCAGCAGCCAAGATCCCAATGAATGGGCTTCGGCGACCCAGTACTTC. Translated, it gives CASSQDPNEWASATQYF. The entire variable domain, with the rest obtained from reference TRBV14 and TRBJ2-5, is as follows: EAGVTQFPSHSVIEKGQTVTLRCDPISGHDNLYWYRRVMGKEIKFLLHFVKESKQDESGMPNNRFLAERTGGTYSTLKVQPAELEDSGVYFCASSQDPNEWASATQYFGPGTRLLVL.

The chain employs TRBV10-2 and TRBJ2-3; D not resolved. The CDR3 has 14 residues. The V end was cut by 8 bases, the J end by 1 base, with 13 bases between. The germline V gene encodes CDR1 WSHSY and CDR2 SAAADI. DNA of the CDR3: TGCGCCAGCGCTCAAACCGGCCGCACAGATACGCAGTATTTT. Its translation: CASAQTGRTDTQYF.

The CDR3 region is CASSYIRAGREQFF. DNA of the CDR3: TGTGCCAGCAGTTACATCAGAGCGGGAAGGGAGCAGTTCTTC. This chain links TRBV6-5 with TRBJ2-1; 7 nucleotides line up with TRBD2. V lost 2 bases and J lost 10; bases outside the gene matches: 8. The CDR3 is 14 amino acids. CDR1 and CDR2 from the germline V gene are MNHEY and SVGAGI.

This clone appeared once. The rearrangement joins TRBV14 to TRBJ2-1; 10 bases map to TRBD1. The germline CDR1 and CDR2 sequences are SGHDN and FVKESK. V lost 3 bases and J lost 9; bases outside the gene matches: 14. The CDR3 is 17 amino acids. The CDR3 reads CASSHYPWGQGKGEQFF. The DNA of the CDR3 is TGTGCCAGCAGCCATTATCCTTGGGGACAGGGGAAAGGTGAGCAGTTCTTC.